Below, 31 T cell receptor beta chains from the same sample are listed, as sequenced in a study of persistence of HIV-infected CD4 T cells. No antigen has been identified for these receptors. This nonspecific control used anti-CD3/anti-CD28 bead stimulation of CD4+ T cells. CD4+ T cells upregulating both CD40 ligand and CD69 were sorted as responding cells. The immunoSEQ assay was version 4, run in survey mode. Data came from immunoSEQ multiplex PCR; TCRdb stores just in-frame clones and leaves some out. This sample has 43,000 or so clones, with 89% found just once. The material was CD4+ T cells sorted from PBMCs after 18-hour stimulation, obtained from a patient who received antiretroviral therapy. All receptors derive from an adult man with HIV who was CMV-seropositive.

The chain joins TRBV20-1 to TRBJ2-3; D is unresolved. From germline, CDR1 is DFQATT and CDR2 SNEGSKA (reference sequence). The CDR3 is 11 residues long. Between the trimmed V and J ends, which lost 6 bases and 2 bases, there was a span of 6 bases. The CDR3 coding sequence is TGCAGTGCCCGTCACACAGATACGCAGTATTTT. Its translation: CSARHTDTQYF.

This chain links TRBV12-5 with TRBJ2-7; D remains unclear. The CDR3 has 12 amino acids. V dropped 0 bases and J dropped 6 bases, with 6 bases sitting between them. Germline values: CDR1 LGHNT, CDR2 FRNRAP. Here the CDR3 reads CASGLVPIEQYF. The CDR3 bases are TGTGCTAGTGGTTTGGTACCCATCGAGCAGTACTTC.

This clone showed up just a few times. J is TRBJ1-5 and V is TRBV3-1 (or the pseudogene TRBV3-2), with 7 nucleotides matching TRBD1. The length of the CDR3 is 14 residues. Germline-derived CDR1 and CDR2 are LGHDT and YNNKEL (reference sequence). V lost 3 bases, J lost 7 bases, and 6 bases stayed unmatched. This CDR3 is CASSQARGGQPQHF. The CDR3 DNA reads TGTGCCAGCAGCCAGGCCAGGGGGGGACAGCCCCAGCATTTT.

The CDR3 nucleotides are TGTGCCAGCAGCCCTCGTAGTTCTTCTAACTATGGCTACACCTTC. Amino acid sequence: CASSPRSSSNYGYTF. The chain couples TRBV25-1 to TRBJ1-2; D remains ambiguous. There are 15 residues in the CDR3. Germline CDR1 MGHDK, CDR2 SYGVNS. Trimming took 6 bases from V and 0 from J, leaving 14 bases between them.

The chain couples TRBV7-8 to TRBJ1-4, with D uncertain. This CDR3 is built from 15 residues. Germline CDR1 SGHVS, CDR2 FQNEAQ. V shed 7 bases and J shed 8 bases, with 20 bases lying between them. CDR3 nucleotides: TGTGCCAGCACCCTGGATGATACAGAAGGGGAAAAACTGTTTTTT. It specifies CASTLDDTEGEKLFF.

The V gene is TRBV6-5, the J gene TRBJ1-2; 8 bases are a match to TRBD1. The germline gives CDR1 MNHEY, CDR2 SVGAGI. V lost 4 bases and J lost 2; bases outside the gene matches: 6. This CDR3 contains 15 residues. The CDR3 loop is CASSFYRGSNYGYTF. CDR3 DNA: TGTGCCAGCAGTTTCTACAGGGGGTCCAACTATGGCTACACCTTC.

The chain uses TRBV5-1 and TRBJ1-1, with D hard to call. Germline V CDR1 and CDR2: SGHRS, YFSETQ. This CDR3 comprises 13 residues. Trimming removed 4 bases at V and 5 bases at J, with 12 bases between. The CDR3 loop is CASSQGLRTEAFF. The CDR3 region has the DNA TGCGCCAGCAGCCAAGGACTGAGAACTGAAGCTTTCTTT.

The chain recombines TRBV28 with TRBJ1-5, with TRBD1 identical over 7 bases. CDR3 length: 15 amino acids. Germline V CDR1 and CDR2: MDHEN, SYDVKM. Losses at the gene ends were 2 bases for V and 0 bases for J; bases not matched to a gene: 1. The CDR3 reads CASSLRGHSNQPQHF. CDR3 DNA sequence: TGTGCCAGCAGTTTAAGGGGGCATAGCAATCAGCCCCAGCATTTT.

CDR3: CASSPTGNVNEKLFF. CDR3 nucleotides: TGTGCCAGCAGTCCGACAGGTAACGTGAATGAAAAACTGTTTTTT. The rearrangement links TRBV9 to TRBJ1-4; weak D call: TRBD1 (6 bases). CDR1 and CDR2 from the germline V gene are SGDLS and YYNGEE. CDR3 length equals 15 residues. V lost 5 bases to trimming and J lost 5 bases, with 16 bases between them.

This chain uses TRBV10-1 with TRBJ2-1; no clear D gene. The CDR3 length is 15 residues. The V and J ends lost 6 bases and 0 bases respectively, with 12 bases between them. Germline CDR1 reads WNHNN; CDR2 reads SYGVQD (reference sequence). The CDR3 sequence is CASSSDIGSYNEQFF. CDR3 coding DNA: TGCGCCAGCAGCTCAGACATCGGCTCCTACAATGAGCAGTTCTTC.

Here the CDR3 DNA reads TGTGCCACGCAGGGGTTTAGCAATCAGCCCCAGCATTTT. It encodes CATQGFSNQPQHF. The rearrangement links TRBV10-3 to TRBJ1-5; a weak D match, TRBD1 (6 bases). This CDR3 contains 13 residues. Trimming stripped 10 bases from V and 0 bases from J, with 10 bases between. Germline V lookup: CDR1 ENHRY, CDR2 SYGVKD.

The V call is TRBV11-2, the J call TRBJ2-5; D is tentatively TRBD1 or TRBD2 (5 bases each). The V end lost 3 bases, the J end lost 5 bases, and 13 bases lay between the germline ends. CDR3 size: 14 residues. From germline, CDR1 is SGHAT and CDR2 FQNNGV. CDR3 amino acids: CASSFTRGSETQYF. The CDR3 DNA reads as TGTGCCAGCAGCTTCACGAGGGGATCGGAGACCCAGTACTTC.

The chain joins TRBV28 to TRBJ1-2; D is undetermined. Germline CDR1 MDHEN, CDR2 SYDVKM. V was shortened by 1 base and J by 8 bases, with 8 bases between the two germline ends. This CDR3 spans 12 amino acids. DNA for the CDR3: TGTGCCAGCAGTTTATCGAGTGGGGGCTACACCTTC. Its protein is CASSLSSGGYTF.

This clone was picked up one time. The V call is TRBV6-5, the J call TRBJ1-1; TRBD1 matches 7 bases. This CDR3 region has 14 residues. Per germline, CDR1 MNHEY and CDR2 SVGAGI. The V segment lost 7 bases and the J segment 2 bases; nucleotides outside the gene matches: 7. CDR3 bases: TGTGCCAGCAAGGTAGACAGGGACAACACTGAAGCTTTCTTT. Its protein product is CASKVDRDNTEAFF.

This clone was seen only a few times. This chain joins TRBV6-6 and TRBJ1-5; possibly TRBD1 for D (6 bases). Trimming took 5 bases from V and 0 from J, leaving 11 bases between them. The CDR3 extends over 15 amino acids. Germline loops: CDR1 MNHNY, CDR2 SVGAGI (reference sequence). The DNA for the CDR3 is TGTGCCAGCAGTCCGGACAGATATAGCAATCAGCCCCAGCATTTT. It is translated as CASSPDRYSNQPQHF.

In DNA form, the CDR3 reads TGTGCCAGTAGTGCGGGCCGGGCGGGTTCACCCCTCCACTTT. This translates into CASSAGRAGSPLHF. V and J are TRBV19 and TRBJ1-6; D uncertain. Germline lookup yields CDR1 LNHDA and CDR2 SQIVND (reference sequence). V was cut by 5 bases and J by 9 bases, with 14 bases left in between. This CDR3 region has 14 residues.

This chain connects TRBV7-2 to TRBJ2-3; D is ambiguous. The CDR3 runs 16 residues. Germline V gene sequence: CDR1 SGHTA, CDR2 FQGNSA. V shed 5 bases and J shed 2 bases, with 17 bases lying between them. The chain's CDR3 is CASSQWSIVVTDTQYF. The CDR3 DNA is TGTGCCAGCAGCCAGTGGTCGATAGTTGTCACAGATACGCAGTATTTT. Based on the CDR3 plus reference TRBV7-2 and TRBJ2-3, the full variable domain is GAGVSQSPSNKVTEKGKDVELRCDPISGHTALYWYRQSLGQGLEFLIYFQGNSAPDKSGLPSDRFSAERTGGSVSTLTIQRTQQEDSAVYLCASSQWSIVVTDTQYFGPGTRLTVL.

The rearrangement uses TRBV28 and TRBJ1-1; D gene unclear. The CDR3 has 15 amino acids. Looked up from germline, CDR1 is MDHEN and CDR2 is SYDVKM. The V and J ends lost 0 bases and 1 base respectively, with 9 bases between them. CDR3 protein: CASSLWGGRNTEAFF. The CDR3 DNA is TGTGCCAGCAGTTTATGGGGCGGCCGGAACACTGAAGCTTTCTTT.

This rearrangement joins TRBV4-1 to TRBJ2-5; tentatively, D is TRBD1 (7 bases). Trimming removed 3 bases at V and 6 bases at J, with 14 bases between. CDR1 MGHRA and CDR2 YSYEKL come from the germline V gene. CDR3 length: 14 amino acids. The CDR3 loop reads CASSQETGRQTQYF. The CDR3 region has the DNA TGCGCCAGCAGCCAGGAGACAGGGAGGCAGACCCAGTACTTC.

The chain carries TRBV5-1 and TRBJ1-5; D is perhaps TRBD1 (5 bases). This CDR3 is built from 15 residues. CDR1 and CDR2 from the germline V gene are SGHRS and YFSETQ. V was trimmed by 0 bases and J by 7 bases, leaving 14 bases between them. The DNA for the CDR3 is TGCGCCAGCAGCTTGGAAGGGGCCCAGGGCCAGCCCCAGCATTTT. The encoded protein is CASSLEGAQGQPQHF.

The gene calls are TRBV24-1 and TRBJ2-3; 9 nucleotides agree with TRBD1. This CDR3 has 15 residues. The V gene's germline CDR1 is KGHDR and CDR2 SFDVKD. V gave up 5 bases and J gave up 6 bases; unmatched junction bases: 8. The CDR3 region is CATSAGQGLMDTQYF. The DNA of the CDR3 is TGTGCCACCAGTGCGGGACAGGGATTGATGGATACGCAGTATTTT.

The chain employs TRBV5-1 and TRBJ2-6; D unclear. Trimming cost V 1 base and J 0 bases, with 11 bases left between them. The CDR3 totals 17 residues. The V gene's germline CDR1 is SGHRS and CDR2 YFSETQ. The CDR3 DNA reads as TGCGCCAGCAGCTTGAGCGCAGGTAACTCTGGGGCCAACGTCCTGACTTTC. Amino acid sequence: CASSLSAGNSGANVLTF.

The rearrangement joins TRBV7-2 to TRBJ2-2; possibly TRBD2 for D (5 bases). Trimming removed 2 bases at V and 2 bases at J, with 9 bases between. The germline gives CDR1 SGHTA, CDR2 FQGNSA. CDR3 length equals 15 residues. The CDR3: CASSLQSGNTGELFF. CDR3 coding DNA: TGTGCCAGCAGCTTACAGTCGGGAAACACCGGGGAGCTGTTTTTT.

This clone appeared a few times. The rearrangement links TRBV6-4 to TRBJ1-2, with D tentatively TRBD1 (6 bases). V dropped 6 bases and J dropped 2 bases, with 16 bases sitting between them. This CDR3 is 15 amino acids long. Looked up from germline, CDR1 is MRHNA and CDR2 is SNTAGT. As DNA, the CDR3 is TGTGCCAGCAGAAATTCGAACAGGGTCAACTATGGCTACACCTTC. This translates into CASRNSNRVNYGYTF.

V and J are TRBV5-8 and TRBJ1-5; D is ambiguous. This CDR3 region has 16 residues. The germline CDR1 and CDR2 sequences are SGHTS and YDEGEE. The V end was cut by 2 bases, the J end by 3 bases, with 15 bases between. CDR3 in amino acids: CASSFAPGAINQPQHF. CDR3 in DNA: TGTGCCAGCAGCTTCGCGCCAGGTGCCATCAATCAGCCCCAGCATTTT.

The J gene is TRBJ2-1, the V gene TRBV3-1 (or the pseudogene TRBV3-2), with 10 bases that match TRBD2. The V segment lost 3 bases and the J segment 2 bases; nucleotides outside the gene matches: 19. The CDR3 runs 21 residues. The germline gives CDR1 LGHDT, CDR2 YNNKEL (reference sequence). The DNA of the CDR3 is TGTGCCAGCAGCCAGAGGAGGGCTAGCGGGGGTCTACTCTTACCCTACAATGAGCAGTTCTTC. This translates into CASSQRRASGGLLLPYNEQFF.

The J gene is TRBJ2-7, the V gene TRBV12-5; perhaps D is TRBD1 or TRBD2 (5 bases each). V was cut by 7 bases and J by 3 bases, with 16 bases left in between. Germline CDR1 LGHNT, CDR2 FRNRAP. The CDR3 extends over 14 amino acids. CDR3 DNA sequence: TGTGCTAGTGCCCTAGGGGTTGGGGGCTACGAGCAGTACTTC. It is translated as CASALGVGGYEQYF.

The chain links TRBV27 to TRBJ2-1, with D perhaps matching TRBD2 (7 bases). CDR3 size: 13 residues. The V gene lost 7 bases and the J gene lost 7 bases, with 14 bases spanning the gap. Per the germline V gene, CDR1 is MNHEY and CDR2 is SMNVEV (reference sequence). The CDR3 region has the DNA TGTGCCAGCACTTCGGGGGGCCGGAATGAGCAGTTCTTC. This translates into CASTSGGRNEQFF.

This clone has only one observation. This chain connects TRBV19 to TRBJ1-1; D not certain. The germline gives CDR1 LNHDA, CDR2 SQIVND (reference sequence). The length of the CDR3 is 13 residues. Trimming cost V 7 bases and J 0 bases, with 9 bases left between them. In nucleotides, the CDR3 is TGTGCCAGTACAACAGAACTGAACACTGAAGCTTTCTTT. Its translation is CASTTELNTEAFF.

This clone appeared a single time. This chain connects TRBV24-1 to TRBJ2-3; the match to TRBD1 covers 7 bases. With 3 bases clipped from V and 0 bases from J, the junction kept 5 bases outside the gene matches. This CDR3 has 16 residues. Germline-derived CDR1 and CDR2 are KGHDR and SFDVKD. The DNA of the CDR3 is TGTGCCACCAGTGATGGGACAGCTTCTAGCACAGATACGCAGTATTTT. Amino acid sequence: CATSDGTASSTDTQYF.

J is TRBJ1-3 and V is TRBV18; D gene unclear. Germline loops: CDR1 KGHSH, CDR2 LQKENI. V gave up 2 bases and J gave up 0 bases, with 14 bases separating them. The CDR3 has 17 amino acids. CDR3 loop: CASSPEAPQSSGNTIYF. As DNA, the CDR3 is TGTGCCAGCTCACCAGAGGCTCCGCAGAGCTCTGGAAACACCATATATTTT.